This is a list of T cell receptor beta chains from one sample in a study of CD8 T cells in ankylosing spondylitis. TCRdb reanalysed the 5' RACE reads using MiXCR and keeps one entry per CDR3 protein. The table lists 200,000 to 250,000 distinct CDR3 sequences, under 8.5% of them singletons. The material sequenced was blood, either unsorted or a sorted T cell fraction (not recorded which). The receptors derive from a female donor with ankylosing spondylitis or in good health (not recorded which). CDR3s include the opening cysteine and the closing phenylalanine or tryptophan. The D gene is left open where the match is weak. The listing skips clone size in some rows; elsewhere it reads once, few, many or a size class.

>TRBJ2-7|many|NA|TRBV20-1
TGCAGTCCACGTAGCTATTCGATCCCTGGGAACAACGAGCAGTACTTC
CSPRSYSIPGNNEQYF
>TRBJ2-7|many|TRBD1|TRBV10-3
TGTGCCATCAGTGAGTTTGGGACAGGGAACGAGCAGTACTTC
CAISEFGTGNEQYF
>TRBJ2-1|many|TRBD2|TRBV7-3
TGTGCCAGCAGCCCCGGGACTAGGGGCAATGAGCAGTTCTTC
CASSPGTRGNEQFF
>TRBJ2-1|NA|TRBD2|TRBV27
TGTGCCAGCAGTCCCACTAGCGGGATAGGCAATGAGCAGTTCTTC
CASSPTSGIGNEQFF
>TRBJ2-7|many|TRBD1|TRBV29-1
TGCAGCGTCGGGACAGGGGTTCCCGAGCAGTACTTC
CSVGTGVPEQYF
>TRBJ1-1|many|NA|TRBV5-1
TGCGCCAGCAGCTTGGAGAGGACAGCCCCGGGCACTGAAGCTTTCTTT
CASSLERTAPGTEAFF
>TRBJ2-1|many|NA|TRBV12-3/TRBV12-4
TGTGCCAGCAACCCCTCCCTAGCCCGTGGCAATGAGCAGTTCTTC
CASNPSLARGNEQFF
>TRBJ2-3|few|TRBD2|TRBV11-2
TGTGCCAGCAGCTCCTTTAGCGGGTCAGATACGCAGTATTTT
CASSSFSGSDTQYF
>TRBJ1-2|many|NA|TRBV6-5
TGTGCCAGCAGTTTGCGTAGGGCAGGGGAGGGTTACACCTTC
CASSLRRAGEGYTF
>TRBJ2-1|many|NA|TRBV25-1
TGTGCCAGCAGTGGGACTTCTTTTTCCTACAATGAGCAGTTCTTC
CASSGTSFSYNEQFF
>TRBJ2-7|few|NA|TRBV28
TGTGCCAGCAGTTTTCAGGGAGTCTACGAGCAGTACTTC
CASSFQGVYEQYF
>TRBJ2-7|few|NA|TRBV11-2
TGTGCCAGCAGCCAGGAGGGGGGGGTTCCTTACGAGCAGTACTTC
CASSQEGGVPYEQYF
>TRBJ1-1|NA|TRBD1|TRBV7-9
TGTGCCAGCCGACAGGGAGCGAGAACTGAAGCTTTCTTT
CASRQGARTEAFF
>TRBJ2-1|many|TRBD2|TRBV20-1
TGCAGTGCTCCATCCGGGACTAGCGGGACCAATGAGCAGTTCTTC
CSAPSGTSGTNEQFF
>TRBJ2-3|many|NA|TRBV5-5
TGTGCCAGCAGCTCCGGGCTTCAACCTTCAATGGGCACAGATACGCAGTATTTT
CASSSGLQPSMGTDTQYF
>TRBJ2-1|few|NA|TRBV6-2/TRBV6-3
TGTGCCAGCAGGGACGCGGGCAGTCTCTCCTACAATGAGCAGTTCTTC
CASRDAGSLSYNEQFF
>TRBJ1-2|many|TRBD1|TRBV12-3/TRBV12-4
TGTGCCAGCAGTTTAGCTGTGACAGGGTCCAACTATGGCTACACCTTC
CASSLAVTGSNYGYTF
>TRBJ2-7|many|NA|TRBV9
TGTGCCAGCAGCCTTACCTCGGACGGGAGCTCCTACGAGCAGTACTTC
CASSLTSDGSSYEQYF
>TRBJ2-4|few|TRBD1|TRBV18
TGTGCCAGCTCACCACAAAGTGGACAGGGGCAGTACTTC
CASSPQSGQGQYF
>TRBJ2-1|many|TRBD2|TRBV20-1
TGCAGTGCTAGAGATCAAGGCGGGACTAGCGGGAGTTGGGGGCAGTTCTTC
CSARDQGGTSGSWGQFF
>TRBJ2-1|NA|TRBD2|TRBV20-1
TGCAGTGCTCGGACTAGCGGGAGACGAGAGTTCTTC
CSARTSGRREFF
>TRBJ2-2|many|TRBD1|TRBV5-1
TGCGCCAGCAGCTCGGCCCAAATGGGGACAGGGAACACCGGGGAGCTGTTTTTT
CASSSAQMGTGNTGELFF
>TRBJ1-1|many|TRBD1|TRBV5-1
TGCGCCAGCAGCTTGGGACAGGGCCTTGAAGCTTTCTTT
CASSLGQGLEAFF
>TRBJ2-7|many|NA|TRBV7-2
TGTGCCAGCAGCTTAGAATCTTTCCCAGGGAAGTTGGGCGAGCAGTACTTC
CASSLESFPGKLGEQYF
>TRBJ2-1|NA|TRBD1|TRBV7-2
TGTGCCAGCAGCTCACAGGGGGCGACCAATGAGCAGTTCTTC
CASSSQGATNEQFF
>TRBJ2-1|many|NA|TRBV6-1
TGTGCCAGCAGTGTCGGACAGCCCGGTTATGAGCAGTTCTTC
CASSVGQPGYEQFF
>TRBJ1-5|many|TRBD1|TRBV19
TGTGCCAGTAGGAGGGACAGCCCTAGGAATCAGCCCCAGCATTTT
CASRRDSPRNQPQHF